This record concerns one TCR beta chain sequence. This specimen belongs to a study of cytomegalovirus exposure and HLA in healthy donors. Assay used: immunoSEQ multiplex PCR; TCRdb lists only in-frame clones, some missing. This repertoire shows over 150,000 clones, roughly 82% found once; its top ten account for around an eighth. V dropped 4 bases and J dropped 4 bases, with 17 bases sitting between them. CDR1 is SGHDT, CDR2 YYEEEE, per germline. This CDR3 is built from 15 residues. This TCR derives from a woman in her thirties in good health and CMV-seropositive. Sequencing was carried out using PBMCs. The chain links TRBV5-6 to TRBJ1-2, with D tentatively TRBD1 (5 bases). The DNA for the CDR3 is TGTGCCAGCAGCCCCAGGGCCCTAGAAATCTATGGCTACACCTTC. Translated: CASSPRALEIYGYTF.